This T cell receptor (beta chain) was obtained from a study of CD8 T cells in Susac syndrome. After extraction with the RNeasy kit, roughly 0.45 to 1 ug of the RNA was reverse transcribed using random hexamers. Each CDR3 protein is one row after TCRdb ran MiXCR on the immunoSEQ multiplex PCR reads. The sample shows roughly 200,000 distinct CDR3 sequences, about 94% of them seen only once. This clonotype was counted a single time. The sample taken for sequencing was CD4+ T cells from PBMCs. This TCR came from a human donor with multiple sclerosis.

This CDR3 is CAWSVSSTEAFF. The CDR3 bases are TGTGCCTGGAGTGTAAGTAGCACTGAAGCTTTCTTT. This chain uses TRBV30 with TRBJ1-1; D uncertain. Germline V gene data show CDR1 as GTSNPN and CDR2 as SVGIG (reference sequence). The ends were cut back, 0 bases at V and 4 bases at J, with 6 bases in the middle. CDR3 length: 12 amino acids. Complete variable domain (other parts from reference TRBV30 and TRBJ1-1): SQTIHQWPATLVQPVGSPLSLECTVEGTSNPNLYWYRQAAGRGLQLLFYSVGIGQISSEVPQNLSASRPQDRQFILSSKKLLLSDSGFYLCAWSVSSTEAFFGQGTRLTVV.